This T cell receptor beta chain originates from a study of vaccination effects on CD4 cells after COVID-19. In the study overall: Every well got fewer than 2.5 million PBMC, which were grown with around 9.2 IU/ml IL-2 and about 9.2 ug/ml peptides.

At the end of around 11 days of culture, CD4+ T cells were isolated. Each participant received a vaccine that was either BNT162b2 or mRNA-1273, given as two doses. The vaccine recipients had no prior SARS-CoV-2 infection, with negative nucleocapsid antibodies. Cells had half their medium changed to IL-2 medium on days 3 and 7. Germline V gene data show CDR1 as MDHEN and CDR2 as SYDVKM. The CDR3 sequence is 13 residues long. The V gene end was trimmed by 7 bases and the J gene end by 2 bases; junction bases not matched to a gene: 2. Measured with immunoSEQ multiplex PCR; TCRdb has only the in-frame clones, and not every one. The data contain more than 60,000 clones, around two thirds of them seen just once; the ten biggest clones take up around 2.2%. Study-level findings and limits: Infection- and vaccine-induced clones contracted markedly late after vaccination.

With regard to this clone: Its antigen is currently unknown.

Sequencing was performed on CD4+ T cells from PBMCs cultured without peptide, taken after COVID-19 vaccination. This sequence joins TRBV28 and TRBJ2-5; 9 nucleotides line up with TRBD2. This TCR came from a human donor who received a COVID-19 vaccine. The CDR3 DNA reads TGTGCCAGCACGCGGGGGGGACAAGAGACCCAGTACTTC. Protein product: CASTRGGQETQYF.